What follows are 29 T cell receptor beta chains derived from one specimen sequenced in a study of blood T cell repertoires in COVID-19. Assay: immunoSEQ multiplex PCR; the TCRdb copy retains only in-frame clones and omits some. The sample shows about 140,000 clones, 81% of them seen only once. Sequencing was performed on peripheral blood. These receptors all stem from a human donor in a cohort sampled during active COVID-19.

The chain recombines TRBV5-1 with TRBJ1-6; TRBD1 matches at 10 bases. The CDR3 runs to 14 residues. With 4 bases clipped from V and 9 bases from J, the junction kept 4 bases outside the gene matches. Germline V gene data show CDR1 as SGHRS and CDR2 as YFSETQ. The CDR3 protein is CASSQGQGGSPLHF. Here the CDR3 DNA reads TGCGCCAGCAGCCAAGGACAGGGGGGTTCACCCCTCCACTTT.

The chain employs TRBV6-2 or TRBV6-3 and TRBJ1-1; 8 bases are a match to TRBD1. The CDR3 covers 14 residues. Germline loops: CDR1 MNHEY, CDR2 SVGEGT. With V trimmed by 5 bases and J by 4 bases, 6 bases remained unmatched. The CDR3 nucleotides read TGTGCCAGCAGTAAGACAGGGGTGAGCACTGAAGCTTTCTTT. This sequence encodes CASSKTGVSTEAFF.

The rearrangement links TRBV27 to TRBJ2-5; 7 bases match TRBD2. The CDR3 length is 16 residues. The V gene's germline CDR1 is MNHEY and CDR2 SMNVEV (reference sequence). V lost 3 bases to trimming and J lost 0 bases; unmatched junction nucleotides: 7. The CDR3 here is CASSFLSRGNQETQYF. The CDR3 region has the DNA TGTGCCAGCAGTTTCCTTTCGCGGGGGAACCAAGAGACCCAGTACTTC.

The chain has TRBV24-1 and TRBJ2-3; TRBD2 aligns across 7 bases. V trimming: 9 bases; J trimming: 5 bases; junction bases outside the gene matches: 4. This CDR3 has 12 amino acids. Per the germline V gene, CDR1 is KGHDR and CDR2 is SFDVKD. The CDR3: CATAPGGDTQYF. CDR3 DNA: TGTGCCACCGCGCCGGGGGGAGATACGCAGTATTTT.

The rearrangement uses TRBV3-1 (or the pseudogene TRBV3-2) and TRBJ2-7; D is uncertain. In germline, CDR1 is LGHDT, CDR2 YNNKEL (reference sequence). V was pared by 0 bases and J by 4 bases, with 10 bases between. The CDR3 loop spans 14 amino acids. CDR3 residues: CASSQDLGSYEQYF. The CDR3 nucleotides read TGTGCCAGCAGCCAAGATCTTGGCTCTTACGAGCAGTACTTC.

The chain employs TRBV21-1 and TRBJ1-2; the table's D gene call, TRBD1, was not cross checked with the DNA. TRBV21-1 has pseudogene status. CDR3 length equals 16 residues. CDR3 bases: TGTGCCAGCAGCAAAGAGTCCGGGACAGGGACCTATGGCTACACCTTC. The encoded protein is CASSKESGTGTYGYTF.

The chain has TRBV18 and TRBJ2-3, with D possibly being TRBD1 (6 bases). The germline V gene has CDR1 KGHSH and CDR2 LQKENI. The CDR3 is 13 residues long. V gave up 10 bases and J gave up 0 bases, with 11 bases separating them. CDR3 DNA: TGTGCCACTTCAGGACAGAGCACAGATACGCAGTATTTT. Translation: CATSGQSTDTQYF.

The rearrangement uses TRBV19 and TRBJ1-1, with no clear D. The CDR3 contains 15 residues. Germline V gene lookup returns CDR1 LNHDA and CDR2 SQIVND (reference sequence). V gave up 1 base and J gave up 3 bases, with 12 bases separating them. CDR3 DNA sequence: TGTGCCAGTAGTATAGTAGGAAGGAGGTACACTGAAGCTTTCTTT. Its translation: CASSIVGRRYTEAFF.

The chain carries TRBV28 and TRBJ1-5, with D tentatively TRBD1 (5 bases). Trimming stripped 5 bases from V and 0 bases from J, with 20 bases between. The CDR3 loop spans 18 amino acids. CDR1 is MDHEN and CDR2 is SYDVKM in the germline V gene. CDR3 in amino acids: CASSLLTWGRHSNQPQHF. CDR3 coding DNA: TGTGCCAGCAGTCTCCTGACCTGGGGCAGGCATAGCAATCAGCCCCAGCATTTT.

J is TRBJ2-5 and V is TRBV6-2 or TRBV6-3, with 8 bases identical to TRBD2. The CDR3 contains 15 residues. Germline-derived CDR1 and CDR2 are MNHEY and SVGEGT. Losses at the gene ends were 1 base for V and 5 bases for J; bases not matched to a gene: 6. The CDR3 DNA sequence: TGTGCCAGCAGTTACTTCGGCGGGGGGCGGGAGACCCAGTACTTC. Amino acids: CASSYFGGGRETQYF.

V and J are TRBV6-2 or TRBV6-3 and TRBJ2-1; 11 bases match TRBD2. The CDR3 runs 16 residues. Trimming removed 4 bases from V and 6 bases from J; junction bases left unmatched: 8. Germline lookup yields CDR1 MNHEY and CDR2 SVGEGT. CDR3 nucleotides: TGTGCCAGCAGTTTGTATAGCGGGAGGGAAGGCAATGAGCAGTTCTTC. It is translated as CASSLYSGREGNEQFF.

The V gene is TRBV16, the J gene TRBJ2-3, with TRBD2 identical over 12 bases. The CDR3 loop spans 15 amino acids. The V gene's germline CDR1 is KGHSY and CDR2 FQNENV. Trimming at V came to 2 bases and at J to 6 bases, leaving 3 bases not matched to a gene. The DNA of the CDR3 is TGTGCCAGCAGCCAACGCACTAGCGGGAGGGATACGCAGTATTTT. Protein sequence: CASSQRTSGRDTQYF.

This rearrangement joins TRBV5-6 to TRBJ2-7; the match to TRBD1 covers 9 bases. The ends lost 4 bases at V and 6 bases at J; junction bases unmatched: 17. The germline V gene encodes CDR1 SGHDT and CDR2 YYEEEE. The CDR3 is 17 amino acids. The CDR3: CASSLGPTGTGYGEQYF. In DNA, the CDR3 is TGTGCCAGCAGCCTGGGACCGACCGGGACAGGGTATGGCGAGCAGTACTTC.

The chain carries TRBV6-5 and TRBJ2-7; possible D gene TRBD2, 6 bases. Germline V CDR1 and CDR2: MNHEY, SVGAGI. The CDR3 has 15 residues. With 5 bases removed from V and 0 bases from J, the gap between germline ends came to 14 bases. This chain's CDR3 is CASSPGSSGSYEQYF. The CDR3 DNA follows: TGTGCCAGCAGTCCCGGGAGCTCTGGCTCCTACGAGCAGTACTTC.

The chain uses TRBV6-2 or TRBV6-3 and TRBJ1-2, with TRBD1 identical over 8 bases. J was trimmed by 5 bases and V by 0 bases; bases with no gene match: 2. Germline V gene data show CDR1 as MNHEY and CDR2 as SVGEGT. The CDR3 extends over 14 amino acids. CDR3: CASSYSDRVYGYTF. Written as DNA, the CDR3 is TGTGCCAGCAGTTACTCGGACAGGGTGTATGGCTACACCTTC.

The rearrangement joins TRBV20-1 to TRBJ2-5; tentatively, D is TRBD2 (6 bases). The CDR3 covers 11 residues. CDR1 is DFQATT, CDR2 SNEGSKA, per germline (reference sequence). CDR3 sequence (DNA): TGCAGCACGGGAGTCCGGGAGACCCAGTACTTC. This codes for CSTGVRETQYF.

The genes are TRBV19 and TRBJ2-5; 7 bases agree with TRBD1. The CDR3 is 13 amino acids. V was pared by 8 bases and J by 5 bases, with 8 bases of the junction left unmatched. Germline V gene sequence: CDR1 LNHDA, CDR2 SQIVND (reference sequence). The CDR3 nucleotides read TGTGCCAGTTCCTACAGGGGTTCGGAGACCCAGTACTTC. It is translated as CASSYRGSETQYF.

The chain uses TRBV5-6 and TRBJ1-1, with unresolved D. The CDR3 has 13 residues. The germline V gene has CDR1 SGHDT and CDR2 YYEEEE. Trimming pared 6 bases from V and 1 base from J, leaving 10 bases between. CDR3 residues: CASNIYRNTEAFF. The CDR3 region has the DNA TGTGCCAGCAACATATACAGGAACACTGAAGCTTTCTTT.

The V call is TRBV19, the J call TRBJ1-2; perhaps TRBD1 as D (5 bases). Germline-derived CDR1 and CDR2 are LNHDA and SQIVND (reference sequence). The CDR3 has 13 residues. With 7 bases removed from V and 4 bases from J, the gap between germline ends came to 13 bases. The CDR3 loop is CASTDTWIYGYTF. In DNA, the CDR3 is TGTGCCAGTACGGACACTTGGATCTATGGCTACACCTTC. Full variable domain (rest looked up from reference TRBV19 and TRBJ1-2): DGGITQSPKYLFRKEGQNVTLSCEQNLNHDAMYWYRQDPGQGLRLIYYSQIVNDFQKGDIAEGYSVSREKKESFPLTVTSAQKNPTAFYLCASTDTWIYGYTFGSGTRLTVV.

This clone was seen a single time. V and J are TRBV4-2 and TRBJ2-3; D may be TRBD1 (6 bases). From germline, CDR1 is LGHNA and CDR2 YNFKEQ. This CDR3 comprises 17 residues. The V end was cut by 5 bases, the J end by 2 bases, with 20 bases between. This CDR3 is CASSSSAQGFNTDTQYF. The CDR3 DNA is TGTGCCAGCAGCAGTAGCGCACAGGGTTTCAACACAGATACGCAGTATTTT.

The CDR3 sequence: CASSLAKTSANTGELFF. The CDR3, as DNA: TGCGCCAGCAGCTTGGCCAAAACTAGCGCGAACACCGGGGAGCTGTTTTTT. The V call is TRBV5-1, the J call TRBJ2-2, with 7 bases fitting TRBD2. Germline CDR1 reads SGHRS; CDR2 reads YFSETQ. This CDR3 contains 17 residues. Losses at the gene ends were 0 bases for V and 0 bases for J; bases not matched to a gene: 5.

The chain joins TRBV9 to TRBJ2-7; maybe TRBD2 (7 bases). Deletions cut 0 bases from V and 5 bases from J, with 15 bases between. Germline V gives CDR1 SGDLS, CDR2 YYNGEE. This CDR3 region has 15 residues. The CDR3 sequence: CASSVEGGGIHEQYF. The CDR3 coding sequence is TGTGCCAGCAGCGTAGAGGGAGGGGGTATACACGAGCAGTACTTC.

The chain couples TRBV5-1 to TRBJ2-7; a weak D match, TRBD2 (6 bases). The V and J ends lost 4 bases and 1 base respectively, with 12 bases between them. Germline V gene data show CDR1 as SGHRS and CDR2 as YFSETQ. The CDR3 has 14 residues. Written as DNA, the CDR3 is TGCGCCAGCAGCGTCCAGGGAGGATCCTACGAGCAGTACTTC. Its protein product is CASSVQGGSYEQYF.

The CDR3 here is CASSDWTSGTGELFF. The CDR3 DNA reads as TGTGCCAGCAGCGATTGGACTAGCGGGACCGGGGAGCTGTTTTTT. V is TRBV3-1 (or the pseudogene TRBV3-2) and J is TRBJ2-2; 11 bases fit TRBD2. The CDR3 is 15 amino acids. After removal of 5 bases from V and 5 bases from J, the junction contained 4 bases not matched to a gene. CDR1 is LGHDT, CDR2 YNNKEL, per germline (reference sequence).

The V call is TRBV10-3, the J call TRBJ1-1, with 7 bases that match TRBD1. V lost 6 bases to trimming and J lost 4 bases; unmatched junction nucleotides: 8. Germline CDR1 reads ENHRY; CDR2 reads SYGVKD. This CDR3 comprises 14 residues. The CDR3 here is CAIRDDRAPTEAFF. In nucleotides, the CDR3 is TGTGCCATCAGGGACGACAGGGCTCCCACTGAAGCTTTCTTT.

The chain joins TRBV3-1 (or the pseudogene TRBV3-2) to TRBJ2-1; 12 positions agree with TRBD2. The CDR3 length is 17 residues. Germline-derived CDR1 and CDR2 are LGHDT and YNNKEL (reference sequence). The V and J ends lost 5 bases and 5 bases, in that order; junction bases with no gene match: 10. The CDR3 nucleotides read TGTGCCAGCAGCATCCAGACTAGCGGGAGAGGGGACAATGAGCAGTTCTTC. This encodes CASSIQTSGRGDNEQFF.

This clone was recorded once. The chain recombines TRBV5-6 with TRBJ1-1; tentative D call: TRBD1 (5 bases). The V end lost 0 bases, the J end lost 10 bases, and 16 bases lay between the germline ends. This CDR3 has 14 amino acids. Per the germline V gene, CDR1 is SGHDT and CDR2 is YYEEEE. The CDR3 nucleotides are TGTGCCAGCAGCTTGGTCGGCGCAGGGTCTCGAGCTTTCTTT. Translating it yields CASSLVGAGSRAFF.

The genes are TRBV5-4 and TRBJ2-1; tentative D call: TRBD2 (5 bases). CDR1 and CDR2 from the germline V gene are SGHNT and YYREEE (reference sequence). V was clipped by 6 bases and J by 0 bases, with 19 bases between them. The CDR3 is 17 residues long. As DNA, the CDR3 is TGTGCCAGCACCTCCGCACCCTTAGGGAGCTCCTACAATGAGCAGTTCTTC. Amino acids: CASTSAPLGSSYNEQFF.

V usage is TRBV6-2 or TRBV6-3 and J usage is TRBJ2-7; D is ambiguous. Germline V gene data show CDR1 as MNHEY and CDR2 as SVGEGT. The CDR3 length is 14 residues. Trimming cost V 6 bases and J 2 bases, with 14 bases left between them. The CDR3 reads CASSDTAVTYEQYF. CDR3 nucleotide sequence: TGTGCCAGCAGCGACACGGCCGTGACCTACGAGCAGTACTTC.